These 15 T cell receptor beta chains came from one sample sequenced in a study of blood T cells in healthy people across ages. The use of a sample-barcoded 5' primer and a J-beta primer mix characterized a second PCR of about 7 to 12 cycles. Each CDR3 protein is one row after TCRdb ran MiXCR on the 5' RACE reads. The data show approximately 1,000,000 distinct CDR3 sequences, 35% to 50% seen once. Sequencing was done on a sample of blood. These receptors all come from a woman aged 55-69 years in good health.

This clonotype came up once. This chain links TRBV6-5 with TRBJ2-1; TRBD2 aligns across 13 bases. The CDR3 is 17 amino acids. With 2 bases clipped from V and 4 bases from J, the junction kept 5 bases outside the gene matches. Germline V gene sequence: CDR1 MNHEY, CDR2 SVGAGI. In DNA form, the CDR3 reads TGTGCCAGCAGTTACGGACTAGCGGGAGTGGGGTACAATGAGCAGTTCTTC. As protein: CASSYGLAGVGYNEQFF.

This chain uses TRBV10-3 with TRBJ2-7, with TRBD1 matching 8 bases. After removal of 2 bases from V and 7 bases from J, the junction contained 10 bases not matched to a gene. The CDR3 consists of 15 residues. CDR1 ENHRY and CDR2 SYGVKD come from the germline V gene. The CDR3: CAISEDGTGNNEQYF. The CDR3 DNA sequence: TGTGCCATCAGTGAGGACGGGACAGGTAACAATGAGCAGTACTTC.

This clonotype was observed a handful of times. The V gene is TRBV15, the J gene TRBJ2-7; D unclear. CDR1 is LNHNV and CDR2 is YYDKDF in the germline V gene (reference sequence). The CDR3 contains 11 residues. V dropped 0 bases and J dropped 7 bases, with 4 bases sitting between them. The CDR3 DNA reads as TGTGCCACCAGCAGAGATGGGGAGCAGTACTTC. It yields the protein CATSRDGEQYF.

The V call is TRBV20-1, the J call TRBJ2-7; a possible D gene is TRBD2 (5 bases). Per the germline V gene, CDR1 is DFQATT and CDR2 is SNEGSKA (reference sequence). There are 12 residues in the CDR3. Here the CDR3 reads CGGSDSDYEQYF. The DNA for the CDR3 is TGCGGAGGAAGTGATAGCGACTACGAGCAGTACTTC.

The gene calls are TRBV27 and TRBJ2-3; 8 bases are a match to TRBD2. The germline V gene has CDR1 MNHEY and CDR2 SMNVEV (reference sequence). This CDR3 is built from 15 residues. V lost 5 bases, J lost 6 bases, and 10 bases stayed unmatched. CDR3 sequence (DNA): TGTGCCAGCAGTACAGCGGGAGAAACTAAGGATACGCAGTATTTT. Translating it yields CASSTAGETKDTQYF.

The CDR3 bases are TGCGCCAGCAGCCAAGAGGGGTTGGGTTCATCTCTCTACGAGCAGTACTTC. Its translation: CASSQEGLGSSLYEQYF. The rearrangement links TRBV4-1 to TRBJ2-7; no clear D gene. V lost 0 bases, J lost 3 bases, and 18 bases lay in between. This CDR3 contains 17 residues. CDR1 and CDR2 (germline): MGHRA, YSYEKL.

This sequence joins TRBV4-1 and TRBJ2-1; TRBD2 aligns across 7 bases. Germline assignment: CDR1 MGHRA and CDR2 YSYEKL. This CDR3 has 17 residues. The ends lost 1 base at V and 4 bases at J; junction bases unmatched: 10. The CDR3 bases are TGCGCCAGCAGCCAAGCATACCTCCAGCGGGGATACAATGAGCAGTTCTTC. It yields the protein CASSQAYLQRGYNEQFF.

This clonotype appeared a single time. This chain uses TRBV20-1 with TRBJ2-4, with D unresolved. The DNA end is a closer match to TRBJ2-7, so the J assignment may be wrong. The germline V gene encodes CDR1 DFQATT and CDR2 SNEGSKA (reference sequence). The CDR3 has 12 amino acids. The CDR3 DNA reads as TGCAGTGCTAGGGAAATGGGCGACGAGCAGTACTTC. Residues: CSAREMGDEQYF.

The V and J genes are TRBV5-1 and TRBJ1-4; weak D call: TRBD1 (6 bases). The CDR3 extends over 15 amino acids. Trimming took 0 bases from V and 7 from J, leaving 13 bases between them. Germline assignment: CDR1 SGHRS and CDR2 YFSETQ. The CDR3 spells CASSLETGESEKLFF. DNA of the CDR3: TGCGCCAGCAGCTTGGAGACAGGAGAGAGTGAAAAACTGTTTTTT.

The chain recombines TRBV27 with TRBJ2-1, with TRBD2 matching 8 bases. The CDR3 sequence is 17 residues long. V gave up 4 bases and J gave up 5 bases; unmatched junction bases: 13. The germline V gene encodes CDR1 MNHEY and CDR2 SMNVEV (reference sequence). The CDR3 nucleotides read TGTGCCAGCAGTTCAAGAAGCGGGAGTACTTCGGACAATGAGCAGTTCTTC. It is translated as CASSSRSGSTSDNEQFF.

The genes are TRBV5-1 and TRBJ2-4, with D perhaps matching TRBD1 (6 bases). The J call is uncertain, as TRBJ2-7 better fits the DNA end. In germline, CDR1 is SGHRS, CDR2 YFSETQ. The CDR3 is 14 amino acids. Here the CDR3 DNA reads TGCGCCAGCAGAACGACAGGTCCCAGCTACGAGCAGTACTTC. Translation: CASRTTGPSYEQYF.

This sequence joins TRBV28 and TRBJ2-7, with TRBD2 matching over 12 bases. The CDR3 totals 14 residues. Germline trimming cut 9 bases from V and 2 bases from J; bases unmatched to any gene: 5. Germline assignment: CDR1 MDHEN and CDR2 SYDVKM. CDR3 nucleotide sequence: TGTGCCAGTAGACTAGCGGGGGCCGCCTACGAGCAGTACTTC. Protein product: CASRLAGAAYEQYF.

The genes are TRBV2 and TRBJ2-5, with 10 positions matching TRBD1. The CDR3 spans 17 residues. In germline, CDR1 is SNHLY, CDR2 FYNNEI. Unmatched junction bases numbered 17, after V lost 2 bases and J lost 11 bases. CDR3 loop: CASSESFAGTGANEQYF. CDR3 bases: TGTGCCAGCAGTGAAAGTTTCGCCGGGACAGGGGCTAATGAGCAGTACTTC.

There are a few counts of this clonotype. V gene TRBV7-9 combines with J gene TRBJ2-5; 9 nucleotides agree with TRBD2. Germline CDR1 and CDR2: SEHNR and FQNEAQ (reference sequence). The CDR3 is made up of 17 amino acids. The V and J ends lost 2 bases and 2 bases, in that order; junction bases with no gene match: 9. The CDR3 region has the DNA TGTGCCAGCAGCTTATTGGCCCAGACTAGCGGTCAAGAGACCCAGTACTTC. Its protein product is CASSLLAQTSGQETQYF.

V is TRBV30 and J is TRBJ2-2; possibly TRBD2 for D (5 bases). This CDR3 spans 14 amino acids. Germline V gene data show CDR1 as GTSNPN and CDR2 as SVGIG (reference sequence). V lost 7 bases to trimming and J lost 1 base, with 13 bases between them. CDR3 sequence: CASDWDMNTGELFF. Written as DNA, the CDR3 is TGTGCCTCGGACTGGGATATGAACACCGGGGAGCTGTTTTTT. Full variable domain (outside the CDR3, taken from reference TRBV30 and TRBJ2-2): SQTIHQWPATLVQPVGSPLSLECTVEGTSNPNLYWYRQAAGRGLQLLFYSVGIGQISSEVPQNLSASRPQDRQFILSSKKLLLSDSGFYLCASDWDMNTGELFFGEGSRLTVL.